The T cell receptor (beta chain) under discussion was sequenced for a study of spatial heterogeneity in lung cancer. TCRdb reprocessed the 5' RACE reads with MiXCR, giving one entry per CDR3 protein. The sample yields around 2,500 distinct CDR3 sequences, approximately 9% seen once. Time point given: sample taken at primary tumor resection. Germline trimming cut 5 bases from V and 2 bases from J; bases unmatched to any gene: 7. Germline-derived CDR1 and CDR2 are SGHVS and FQNEAQ. CDR3 size: 15 residues. By share of the sample, this clonotype is medium-sized. The receptor was derived from a female donor with early-stage non-small cell lung cancer. Specimen: normal lung tissue next to the tumor, collected at surgery. The chain employs TRBV7-8 and TRBJ2-5, with 8 bases fitting TRBD2. CDR3 region: CASSRTGGGQETQYF. Here the CDR3 DNA reads TGTGCCAGCAGCCGAACCGGCGGGGGGCAAGAGACCCAGTACTTC.